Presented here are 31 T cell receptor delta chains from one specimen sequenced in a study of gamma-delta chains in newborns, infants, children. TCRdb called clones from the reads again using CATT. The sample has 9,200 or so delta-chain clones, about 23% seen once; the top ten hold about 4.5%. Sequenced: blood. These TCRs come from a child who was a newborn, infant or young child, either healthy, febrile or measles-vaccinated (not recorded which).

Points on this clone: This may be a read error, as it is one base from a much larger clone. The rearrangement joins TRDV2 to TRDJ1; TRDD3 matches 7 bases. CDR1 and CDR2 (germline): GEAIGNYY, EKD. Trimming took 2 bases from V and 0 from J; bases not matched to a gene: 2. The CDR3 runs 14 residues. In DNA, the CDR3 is TGTGCCTGTGACATGCTGGGGGACACCGATAAACTCATCTTT. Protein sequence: CACDMLGDTDKLIF.

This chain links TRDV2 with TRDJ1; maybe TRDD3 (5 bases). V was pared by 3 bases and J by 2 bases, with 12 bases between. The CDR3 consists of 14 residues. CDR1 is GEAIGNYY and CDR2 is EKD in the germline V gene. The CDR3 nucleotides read TGTGCCTGTGACGCGTGGGGTCGGACCGATAAACTCATCTTT. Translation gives CACDAWGRTDKLIF.

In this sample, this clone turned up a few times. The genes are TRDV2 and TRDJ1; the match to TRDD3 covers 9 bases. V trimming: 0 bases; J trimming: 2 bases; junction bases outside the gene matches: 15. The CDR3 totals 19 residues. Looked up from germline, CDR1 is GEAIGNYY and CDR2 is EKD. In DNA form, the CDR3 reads TGTGCCTGTGACACCGTCCCACTGGGGGACGAAGAGTTGACCGATAAACTCATCTTT. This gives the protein CACDTVPLGDEELTDKLIF.

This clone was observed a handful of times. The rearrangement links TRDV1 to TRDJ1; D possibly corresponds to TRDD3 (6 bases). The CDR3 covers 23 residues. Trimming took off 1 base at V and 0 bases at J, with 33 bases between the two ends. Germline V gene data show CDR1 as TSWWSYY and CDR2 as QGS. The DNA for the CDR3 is TGTGCTCTTGGGGAACGGCTTAGGAGGCGACTGGGCACAACTCACTCGTACACCGATAAACTCATCTTT. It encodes CALGERLRRRLGTTHSYTDKLIF.

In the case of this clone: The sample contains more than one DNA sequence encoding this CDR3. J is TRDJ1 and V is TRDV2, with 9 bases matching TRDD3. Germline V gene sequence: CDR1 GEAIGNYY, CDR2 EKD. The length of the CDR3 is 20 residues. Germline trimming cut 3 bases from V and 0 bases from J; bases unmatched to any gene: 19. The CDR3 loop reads CACDALGGIPPEENTDKLIF. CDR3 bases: TGTGCCTGTGACGCCTTAGGGGGGATACCCCCCGAGGAGAACACCGATAAACTCATCTTT.

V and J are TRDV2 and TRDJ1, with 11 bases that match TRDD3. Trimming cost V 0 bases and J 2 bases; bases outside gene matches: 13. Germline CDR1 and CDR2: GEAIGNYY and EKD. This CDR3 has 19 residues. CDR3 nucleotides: TGTGCCTGTGACACCGTTAGCCCCAACTGGGGGATAGGGACCGATAAACTCATCTTT. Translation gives CACDTVSPNWGIGTDKLIF.

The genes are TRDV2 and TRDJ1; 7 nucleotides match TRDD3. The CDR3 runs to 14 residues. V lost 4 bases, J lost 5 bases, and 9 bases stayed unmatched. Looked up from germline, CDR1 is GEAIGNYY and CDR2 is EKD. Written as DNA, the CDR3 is TGTGCCTGTGATCCGGCGGATACGAAGGATAAACTCATCTTT. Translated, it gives CACDPADTKDKLIF.

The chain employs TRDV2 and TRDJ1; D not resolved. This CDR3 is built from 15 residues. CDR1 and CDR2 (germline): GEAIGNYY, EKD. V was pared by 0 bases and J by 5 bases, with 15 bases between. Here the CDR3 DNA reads TGTGCCTGTGACACCCTGAACCGGGAGAGGGATAAACTCATCTTT. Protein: CACDTLNRERDKLIF.

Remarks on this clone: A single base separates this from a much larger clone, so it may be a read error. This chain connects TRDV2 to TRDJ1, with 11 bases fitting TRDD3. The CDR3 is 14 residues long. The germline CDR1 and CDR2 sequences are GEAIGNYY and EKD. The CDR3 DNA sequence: TGTGCCTGTGACCCCTGGGGGATACCCGATAAACCCATCTTT. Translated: CACDPWGIPDKPIF.

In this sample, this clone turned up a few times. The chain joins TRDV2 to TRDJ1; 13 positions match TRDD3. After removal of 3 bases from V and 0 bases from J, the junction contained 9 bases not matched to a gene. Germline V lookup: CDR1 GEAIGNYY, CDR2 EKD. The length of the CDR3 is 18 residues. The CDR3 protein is CACDLVLGDTRYTDKLIF. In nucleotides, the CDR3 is TGTGCCTGTGACCTGGTACTGGGGGATACGCGGTACACCGATAAACTCATCTTT.

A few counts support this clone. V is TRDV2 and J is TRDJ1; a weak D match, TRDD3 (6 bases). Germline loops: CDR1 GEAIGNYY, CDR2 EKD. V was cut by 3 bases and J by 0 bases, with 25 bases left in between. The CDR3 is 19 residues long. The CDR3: CACDSVSGLGASYTDKLIF. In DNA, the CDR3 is TGTGCCTGTGACTCCGTCTCCGGATTGGGGGCTTCGTACACCGATAAACTCATCTTT.

For the CDR3, the DNA is TGTGCCTGTGACACCGTCCTGCCACGTACTGCTACTTGGGGATACACCGATAAACTCATCTTT. Protein product: CACDTVLPRTATWGYTDKLIF. The chain recombines TRDV2 with TRDJ1; D is possibly TRDD3 (6 bases). Germline CDR1 GEAIGNYY, CDR2 EKD. The CDR3 loop spans 21 amino acids. Trimming removed 0 bases from V and 0 bases from J, with 28 bases in between.

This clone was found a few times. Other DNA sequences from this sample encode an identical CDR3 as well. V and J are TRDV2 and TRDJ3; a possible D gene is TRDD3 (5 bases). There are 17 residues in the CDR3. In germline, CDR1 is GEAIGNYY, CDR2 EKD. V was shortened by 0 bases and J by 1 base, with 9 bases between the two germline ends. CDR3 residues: CACDTVRGSWDTRQMFF. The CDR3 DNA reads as TGTGCCTGTGACACCGTCCGGGGGTCCTGGGACACCCGACAGATGTTTTTC.

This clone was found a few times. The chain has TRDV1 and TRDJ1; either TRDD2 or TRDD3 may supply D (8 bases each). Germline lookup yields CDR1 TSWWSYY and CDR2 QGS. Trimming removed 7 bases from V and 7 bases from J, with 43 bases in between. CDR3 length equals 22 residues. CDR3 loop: CALEAPRGFLRWGTYPSPKLIF. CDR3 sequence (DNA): TGTGCTCTTGAGGCTCCCAGGGGCTTCCTACGCTGGGGGACATACCCTTCTCCTAAACTCATCTTT.

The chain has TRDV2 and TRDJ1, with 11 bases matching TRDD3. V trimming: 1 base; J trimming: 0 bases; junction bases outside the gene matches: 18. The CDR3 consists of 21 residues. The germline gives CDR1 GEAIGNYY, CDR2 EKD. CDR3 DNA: TGTGCCTGTGACACGCTTGGCCCCAGACGTCTGGGGGATACAAACACCGATAAACTCATCTTT. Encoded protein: CACDTLGPRRLGDTNTDKLIF.

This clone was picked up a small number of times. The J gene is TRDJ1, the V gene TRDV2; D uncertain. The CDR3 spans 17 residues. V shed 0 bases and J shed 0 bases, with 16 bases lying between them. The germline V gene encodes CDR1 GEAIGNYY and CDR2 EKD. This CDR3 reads CACDTVRGTGYTDKLIF. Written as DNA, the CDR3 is TGTGCCTGTGACACCGTTCGGGGTACCGGGTACACCGATAAACTCATCTTT.

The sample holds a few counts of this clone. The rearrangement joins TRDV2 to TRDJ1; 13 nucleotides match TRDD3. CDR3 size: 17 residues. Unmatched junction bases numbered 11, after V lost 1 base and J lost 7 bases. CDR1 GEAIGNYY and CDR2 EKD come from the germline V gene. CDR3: CACDTLTGGYAVVKLIF. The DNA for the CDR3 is TGTGCCTGTGACACTCTTACTGGGGGATACGCCGTGGTTAAACTCATCTTT.

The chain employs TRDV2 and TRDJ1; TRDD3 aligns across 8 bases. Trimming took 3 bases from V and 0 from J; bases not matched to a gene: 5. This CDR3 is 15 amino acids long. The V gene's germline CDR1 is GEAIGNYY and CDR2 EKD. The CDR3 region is CACDSLGANTDKLIF. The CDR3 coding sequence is TGTGCCTGTGACTCACTGGGGGCCAACACCGATAAACTCATCTTT.

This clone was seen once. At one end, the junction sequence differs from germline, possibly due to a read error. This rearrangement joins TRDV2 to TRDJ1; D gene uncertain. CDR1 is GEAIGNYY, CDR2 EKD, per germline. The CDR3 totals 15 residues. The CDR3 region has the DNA TGTGCCTGGGACAGGGTGAGCCGGGACACCGATAAAATCATCTTT. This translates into CAWDRVSRDTDKIIF.

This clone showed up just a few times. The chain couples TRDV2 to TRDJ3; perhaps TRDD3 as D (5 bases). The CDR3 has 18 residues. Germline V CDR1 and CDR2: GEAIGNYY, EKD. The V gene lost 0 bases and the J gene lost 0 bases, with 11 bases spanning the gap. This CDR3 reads CACDTWGTSSWDTRQMFF. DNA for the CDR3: TGTGCCTGTGACACCTGGGGAACCAGCTCCTGGGACACCCGACAGATGTTTTTC.

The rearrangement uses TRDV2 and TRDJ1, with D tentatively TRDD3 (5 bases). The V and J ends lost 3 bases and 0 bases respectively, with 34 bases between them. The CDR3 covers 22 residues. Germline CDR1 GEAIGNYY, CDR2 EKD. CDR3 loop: CACDHVHTTILVYTMYTDKLIF. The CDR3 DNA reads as TGTGCCTGTGACCACGTTCATACGACGATACTTGTGTATACAATGTACACCGATAAACTCATCTTT.

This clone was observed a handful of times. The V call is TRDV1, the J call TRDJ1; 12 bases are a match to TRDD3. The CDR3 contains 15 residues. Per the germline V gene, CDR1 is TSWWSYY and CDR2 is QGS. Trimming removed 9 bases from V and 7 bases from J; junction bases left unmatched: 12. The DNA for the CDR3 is TGTGCTCTCCGAAGTACTGGGGGATACATAGGTAAACTCATCTTT. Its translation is CALRSTGGYIGKLIF.

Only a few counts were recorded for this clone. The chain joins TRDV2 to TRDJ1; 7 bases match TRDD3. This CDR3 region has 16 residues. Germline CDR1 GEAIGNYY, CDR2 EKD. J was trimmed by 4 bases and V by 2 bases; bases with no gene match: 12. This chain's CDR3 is CACDILGGFQGDKLIF. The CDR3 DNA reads TGTGCCTGTGACATTCTGGGGGGATTCCAAGGCGATAAACTCATCTTT.

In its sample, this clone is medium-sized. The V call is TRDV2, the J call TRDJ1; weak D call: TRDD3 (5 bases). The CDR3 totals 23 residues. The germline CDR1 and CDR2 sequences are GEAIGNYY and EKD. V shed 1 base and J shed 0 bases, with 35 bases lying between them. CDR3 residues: CACDTLDLNPYGGDGTYTDKLIF. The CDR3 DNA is TGTGCCTGTGACACTCTCGACCTAAATCCATACGGAGGGGACGGGACCTACACCGATAAACTCATCTTT.

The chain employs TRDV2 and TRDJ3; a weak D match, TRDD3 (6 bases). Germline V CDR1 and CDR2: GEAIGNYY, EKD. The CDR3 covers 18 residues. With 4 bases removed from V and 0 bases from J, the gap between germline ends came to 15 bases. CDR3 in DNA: TGTGCCTGTGATCTGACTGGGCCGAGCTCCTGGGACACCCGACAGATGTTTTTC. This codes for CACDLTGPSSWDTRQMFF.

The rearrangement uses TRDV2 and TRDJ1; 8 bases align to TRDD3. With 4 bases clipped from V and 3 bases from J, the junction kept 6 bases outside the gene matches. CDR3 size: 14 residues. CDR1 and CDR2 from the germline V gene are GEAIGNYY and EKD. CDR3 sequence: CACEALGGADKLIF. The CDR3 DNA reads TGTGCCTGTGAAGCACTGGGGGGGGCCGATAAACTCATCTTT.

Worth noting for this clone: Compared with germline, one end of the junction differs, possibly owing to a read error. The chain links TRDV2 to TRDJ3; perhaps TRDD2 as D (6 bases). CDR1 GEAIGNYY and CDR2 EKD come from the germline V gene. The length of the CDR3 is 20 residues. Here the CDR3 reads CACDTVLGDQEPSDTQQMFF. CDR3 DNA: TGTGCCTGTGACACCGTGCTGGGAGATCAAGAGCCTTCCGACACCCAACAGATGTTTTTC.

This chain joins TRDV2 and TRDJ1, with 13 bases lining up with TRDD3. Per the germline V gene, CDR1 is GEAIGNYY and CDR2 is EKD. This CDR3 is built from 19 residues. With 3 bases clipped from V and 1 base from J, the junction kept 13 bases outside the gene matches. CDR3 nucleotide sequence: TGTGCCTGTGACCCCCTTAGTACTGGGGGATACGGATTCACCGATAAACTCATCTTT. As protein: CACDPLSTGGYGFTDKLIF.

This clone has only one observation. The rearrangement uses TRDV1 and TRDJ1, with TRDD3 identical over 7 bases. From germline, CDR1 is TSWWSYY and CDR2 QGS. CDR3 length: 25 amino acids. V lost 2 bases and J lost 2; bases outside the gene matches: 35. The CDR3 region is CALGEGRIFWNLLVLLGTFTDKLIF. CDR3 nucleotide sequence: TGTGCTCTTGGGGAAGGTAGGATATTCTGGAACCTACTTGTGCTACTGGGGACTTTTACCGATAAACTCATCTTT.

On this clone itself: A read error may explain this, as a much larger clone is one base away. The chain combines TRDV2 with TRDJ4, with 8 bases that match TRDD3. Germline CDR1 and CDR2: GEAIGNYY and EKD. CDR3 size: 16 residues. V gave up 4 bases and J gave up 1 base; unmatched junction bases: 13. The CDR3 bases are TGTGCCTGTGAGGAGGCTGGGGGAACCTTCGGCAGACCCCTGATCTTT. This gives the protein CACEEAGGTFGRPLIF.

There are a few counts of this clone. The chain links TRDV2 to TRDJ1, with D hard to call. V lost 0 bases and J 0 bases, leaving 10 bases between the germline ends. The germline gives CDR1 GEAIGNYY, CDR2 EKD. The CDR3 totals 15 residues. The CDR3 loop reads CACDTVRIYTDKLIF. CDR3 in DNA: TGTGCCTGTGACACCGTAAGAATCTACACCGATAAACTCATCTTT.